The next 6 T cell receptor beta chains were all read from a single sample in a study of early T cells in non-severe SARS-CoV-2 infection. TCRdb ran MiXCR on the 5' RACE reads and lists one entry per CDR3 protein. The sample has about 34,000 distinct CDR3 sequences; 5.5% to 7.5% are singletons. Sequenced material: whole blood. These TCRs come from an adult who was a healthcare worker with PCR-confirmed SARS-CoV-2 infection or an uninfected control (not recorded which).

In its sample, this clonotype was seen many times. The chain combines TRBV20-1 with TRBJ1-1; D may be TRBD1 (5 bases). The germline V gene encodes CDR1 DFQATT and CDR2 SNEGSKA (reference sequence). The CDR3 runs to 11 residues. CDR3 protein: CSPGRGSEAFF. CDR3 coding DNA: TGCAGCCCCGGGCGGGGCTCTGAAGCTTTCTTT.

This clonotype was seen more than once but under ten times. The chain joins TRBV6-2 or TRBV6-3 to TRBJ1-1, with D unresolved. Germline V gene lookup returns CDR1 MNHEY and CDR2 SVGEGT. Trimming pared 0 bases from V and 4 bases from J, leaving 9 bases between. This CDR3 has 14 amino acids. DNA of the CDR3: TGTGCCAGCAGTTACTCAGTCCTATTCACTGAAGCTTTCTTT. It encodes CASSYSVLFTEAFF.

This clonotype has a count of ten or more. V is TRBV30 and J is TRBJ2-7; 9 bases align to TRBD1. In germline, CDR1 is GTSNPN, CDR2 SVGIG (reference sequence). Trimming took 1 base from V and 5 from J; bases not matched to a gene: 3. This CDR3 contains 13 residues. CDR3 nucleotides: TGTGCCTGGAGTGCCGGGACAGGGAACGAGCAGTACTTC. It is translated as CAWSAGTGNEQYF.

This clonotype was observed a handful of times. The CDR3 nucleotides read TGTGCCGCCTCGTGGCTCTCTGGAAACACCATATATTTT. Translation: CAASWLSGNTIYF. This chain links TRBV30 with TRBJ1-3; D call uncertain. V was pared by 8 bases and J by 0 bases, with 11 bases between. The length of the CDR3 is 13 residues. Germline V lookup: CDR1 GTSNPN, CDR2 SVGIG (reference sequence).

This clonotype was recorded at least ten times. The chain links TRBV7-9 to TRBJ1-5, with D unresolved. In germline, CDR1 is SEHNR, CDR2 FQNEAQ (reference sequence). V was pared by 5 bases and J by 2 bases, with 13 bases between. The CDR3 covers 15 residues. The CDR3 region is CASSATSPGNQPQHF. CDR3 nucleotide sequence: TGTGCCAGCAGCGCGACAAGTCCCGGCAATCAGCCCCAGCATTTT.

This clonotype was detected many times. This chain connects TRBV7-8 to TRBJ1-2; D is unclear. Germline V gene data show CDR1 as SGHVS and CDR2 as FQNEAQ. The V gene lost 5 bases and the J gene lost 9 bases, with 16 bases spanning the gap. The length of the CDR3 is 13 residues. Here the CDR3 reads CASSHNRAGSYTF. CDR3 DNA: TGTGCCAGCAGCCACAACCGGGCTGGTAGCTACACCTTC.